The T cell receptor (beta chain) under discussion was sequenced for a study of CD8 T cells in ankylosing spondylitis. General study findings and limits: Disease-linked clones were CD8+ and relatively rare in peripheral blood. Reports of some motif variants in reactive arthritis synovial fluid and blood predate this one. Reportedly, significant enrichment of disease-linked clones occurred in matched ankylosing spondylitis synovial fluid. Within ankylosing spondylitis blood, a TCR beta motif made up of several highly homologous variants appeared to be characteristic.

The CDR3 has 16 amino acids. The ends were cut back, 0 bases at V and 2 bases at J, with 11 bases in the middle. Per the germline V gene, CDR1 is ENHRY and CDR2 is SYGVKD. Of note for this clonotype: Its antigen is as yet unknown.

The authors made TCR beta libraries by quantitative 5'-RACE with molecular barcodes. TCRdb re-called the 5' RACE reads with MiXCR, one entry per CDR3 protein. The data show approximately 140,000 distinct CDR3 sequences, with roughly 18% seen just once and 30% to 35% held by the top ten. The receptor comes from a male donor with ankylosing spondylitis. The specimen was blood, either unsorted or a sorted T cell fraction (not recorded which). This sequence joins TRBV10-3 and TRBJ1-3; a weak D match, TRBD1 (6 bases). The CDR3 sequence is CAISESWTAPGNTIYF. The DNA for the CDR3 is TGTGCCATCAGTGAGTCGTGGACAGCGCCTGGAAACACCATATATTTT.